This T cell receptor beta chain comes out of a study of blood T cell repertoires in COVID-19. Study context: Samples representing acute and convalescent COVID-19 were sourced from the United States, Italy and Spain.

Trimming pared 7 bases from V and 3 bases from J, leaving 6 bases between. Germline V gene sequence: CDR1 SGHTA, CDR2 FQGNSA. The CDR3 spans 12 residues. As handled by the study authors: Reference gene primers were amplified, and this amplification served to estimate nucleated cell counts. Using immunoSEQ multiplex PCR, the repertoire was profiled, and TCRdb retains in-frame clones only, with some absent. That table is the source of V, J and clone size, and D and trimming were worked out from the DNA. The sample has about 94,000 clones; approximately 83% are singletons. The chain recombines TRBV7-2 with TRBJ2-2; D unresolved. Sequencing used peripheral blood. The sequence was obtained from a man between 60 and 75 years old with acute or convalescent COVID-19. Here the CDR3 reads CASTLYTGELFF. The CDR3 DNA sequence: TGTGCCAGCACCCTCTACACCGGGGAGCTGTTTTTT.